This TCR beta chain appears in the sequencing data of a study of blood T cells in healthy people across ages. Germline V gene lookup returns CDR1 MNHNY and CDR2 SVGAGI (reference sequence). The CDR3 length is 16 residues. The V segment lost 2 bases and the J segment 10 bases; nucleotides outside the gene matches: 13. The use of a sample-barcoded 5' primer and a J-beta primer mix characterized a second PCR of roughly 6 to 11 cycles. TCRdb recomputed calls from the 5' RACE reads with MiXCR, one row per CDR3 protein. The sample records approximately 1,700,000 distinct CDR3 sequences, 35% to 50% being singletons.

Sequenced input: blood. The chain couples TRBV6-6 to TRBJ2-1; 8 nucleotides agree with TRBD2. The receptor comes from a human donor in good health. CDR3 DNA: TGTGCCAGCAGTTACCCAGCGGGGGCGGGGATTCGCGAGCAGTTCTTC. Its protein product is CASSYPAGAGIREQFF.